This T cell receptor (beta chain) was observed in a study of CD8+CD57+ T cells in acquired aplastic anemia. About the research overall: Mean yield of DNA from sorted CD4+ and CD8+ cells was roughly 3.4 ug. Findings and limits, study-wide: CD8+ Simpson's diversity showed no significant patient-control difference.

Germline V gives CDR1 SEHNR, CDR2 FQNEAQ (reference sequence). The V gene end was trimmed by 3 bases and the J gene end by 6 bases; junction bases not matched to a gene: 4. The CDR3 spans 14 residues. In its sample, this clonotype was seen a few times. As yet, its antigen is unknown. Both TCR beta VDJ combination and CDR3 sequence profiling were carried out. Genomic DNA was the template for this profiling. Each CDR3 protein gets one entry after TCRdb re-called the reads with MiXCR. The repertoire holds 150,000 to 200,000 distinct CDR3 sequences, around 66% seen once, with about half in the top ten. The gene calls are TRBV7-9 and TRBJ2-1, with 8 positions matching TRBD1. This TCR derives from a human donor with severe aplastic anemia or a healthy control (not recorded which). The sequencing input was sorted CD4+, CD8+, or CD8+CD57+ T cells (not recorded which) from PBMCs. For the CDR3, the DNA is TGTGCCAGCAGCTTTGAAGGACAGGGCAATGAGCAGTTCTTC. Translation gives CASSFEGQGNEQFF.